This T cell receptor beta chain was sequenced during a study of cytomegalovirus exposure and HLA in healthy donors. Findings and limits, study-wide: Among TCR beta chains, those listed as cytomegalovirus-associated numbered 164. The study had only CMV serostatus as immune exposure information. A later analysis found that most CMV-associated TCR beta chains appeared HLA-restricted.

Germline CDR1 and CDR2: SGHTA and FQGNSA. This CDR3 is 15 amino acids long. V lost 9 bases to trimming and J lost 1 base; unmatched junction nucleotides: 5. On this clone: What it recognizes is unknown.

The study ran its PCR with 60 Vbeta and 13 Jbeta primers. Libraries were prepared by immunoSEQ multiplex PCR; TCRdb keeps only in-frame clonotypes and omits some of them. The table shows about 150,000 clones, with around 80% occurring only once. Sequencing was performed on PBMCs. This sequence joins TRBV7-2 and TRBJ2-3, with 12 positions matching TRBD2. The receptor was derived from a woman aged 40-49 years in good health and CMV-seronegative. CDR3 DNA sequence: TGTGCCAGTTTATCTAGCGGGAGGGGCACAGATACGCAGTATTTT. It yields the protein CASLSSGRGTDTQYF. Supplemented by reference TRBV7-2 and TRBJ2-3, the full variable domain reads GAGVSQSPSNKVTEKGKDVELRCDPISGHTALYWYRQSLGQGLEFLIYFQGNSAPDKSGLPSDRFSAERTGGSVSTLTIQRTQQEDSAVYLCASLSSGRGTDTQYFGPGTRLTVL.